The subject of this entry is one T cell receptor beta chain. The antigen is undetermined. The length of the CDR3 is 15 residues. With V trimmed by 7 bases and J by 4 bases, 5 bases remained unmatched. This entry comes from a study of blood T cells in healthy people across ages. Study-level findings and limits: Aged donors had fewer naive CD4+ cells and lower diversity than long-lived donors.

The second PCR ran about 6 to 12 cycles with a sample-barcoded 5' primer and J-beta primers. MiXCR, run by TCRdb on the 5' RACE reads, gives a single entry per CDR3 protein. This sample has roughly 570,000 distinct CDR3 sequences, with 27% found just once. This TCR was sampled from a woman in her 70s in good health. The chain has TRBV12-3 or TRBV12-4 and TRBJ2-2; TRBD2 matches 11 bases. The sample was blood. For the CDR3, the DNA is TGTGCCAGCACTATGACTAGCGGGGCCACCGGGGAGCTGTTTTTT. This encodes CASTMTSGATGELFF.